This T cell receptor beta chain emerged from a study of T-cell reconstitution after alpha-beta-depleted transplantation in children. Germline CDR1 reads ENHRY; CDR2 reads SYGVKD. V shed 2 bases and J shed 3 bases, with 10 bases lying between them. This CDR3 has 14 residues. The table lists this clonotype with many counts. Preparation of the TCRbeta library used unique molecular identifiers. TCRdb fed the PCR reads into MiXCR, producing one record per CDR3 protein. The data show 600,000 to 700,000 distinct CDR3 sequences, 16% seen once. Sequencing used PBMCs from the stem cell graft donor, obtained from the stem cell graft. This receptor was obtained from a human donor who donated a stem cell graft to a child with acute myeloid leukemia. This sequence joins TRBV10-3 and TRBJ1-2; D gene uncertain. CDR3 region: CAISEGRQHYGYTF. CDR3 nucleotide sequence: TGTGCCATCAGTGAGGGCCGGCAGCACTATGGCTACACCTTC.